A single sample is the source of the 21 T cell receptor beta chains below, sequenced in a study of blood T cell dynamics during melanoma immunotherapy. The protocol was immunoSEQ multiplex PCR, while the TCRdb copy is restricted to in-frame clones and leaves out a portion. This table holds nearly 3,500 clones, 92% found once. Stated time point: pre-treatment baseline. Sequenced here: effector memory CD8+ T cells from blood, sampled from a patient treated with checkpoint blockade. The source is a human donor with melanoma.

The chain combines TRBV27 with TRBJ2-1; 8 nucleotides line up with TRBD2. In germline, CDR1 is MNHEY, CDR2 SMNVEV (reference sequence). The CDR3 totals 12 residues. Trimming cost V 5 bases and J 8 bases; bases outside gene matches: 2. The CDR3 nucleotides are TGTGCCAGCAGTCCGCGGGAGGATGAGCAGTTCTTC. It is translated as CASSPREDEQFF.

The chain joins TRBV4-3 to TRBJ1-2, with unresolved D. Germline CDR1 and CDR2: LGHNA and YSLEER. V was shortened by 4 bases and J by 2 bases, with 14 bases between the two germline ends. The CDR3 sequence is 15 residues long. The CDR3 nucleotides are TGCGCCAGCAGCCTCGGCCACCCCGCAAACTATGGCTACACCTTC. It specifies CASSLGHPANYGYTF.

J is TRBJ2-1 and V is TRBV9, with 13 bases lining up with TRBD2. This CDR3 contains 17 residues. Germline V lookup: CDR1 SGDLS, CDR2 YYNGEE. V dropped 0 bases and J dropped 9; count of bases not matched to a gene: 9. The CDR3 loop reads CASSVVITSGGGGEQFF. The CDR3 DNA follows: TGTGCCAGCAGCGTAGTAATAACTAGCGGGGGGGGCGGTGAGCAGTTCTTC.

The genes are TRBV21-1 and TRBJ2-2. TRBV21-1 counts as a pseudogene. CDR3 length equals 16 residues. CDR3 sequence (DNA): TGTGCCAGCGAGGTTGGCCCTGGGGGTGGCACCGGGGAGCTGTTTTTT. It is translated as CASEVGPGGGTGELFF.

CDR3 nucleotides: TGTGCCAGCAGTTTATGGGAGAAAGCTTCTGGAAACACCATATATTTT. Translating it yields CASSLWEKASGNTIYF. The chain links TRBV28 to TRBJ1-3; no reliable D call. From germline, CDR1 is MDHEN and CDR2 SYDVKM. V lost 0 bases to trimming and J lost 1 base, with 10 bases between them. This CDR3 has 16 residues.

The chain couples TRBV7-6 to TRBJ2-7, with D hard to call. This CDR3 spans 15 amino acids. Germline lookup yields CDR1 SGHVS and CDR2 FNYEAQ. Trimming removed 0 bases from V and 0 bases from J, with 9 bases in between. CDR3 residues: CASSLAGDSSYEQYF. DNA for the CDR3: TGTGCCAGCAGCTTAGCTGGCGACTCCTCCTACGAGCAGTACTTC.

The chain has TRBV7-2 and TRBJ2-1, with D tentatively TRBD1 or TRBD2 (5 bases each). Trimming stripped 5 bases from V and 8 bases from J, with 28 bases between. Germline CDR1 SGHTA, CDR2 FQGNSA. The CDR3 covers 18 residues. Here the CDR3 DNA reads TGTGCCAGCAGCCCACAGTCAGGGACGGCTCGCAGGATCGATGAGCAGTTCTTC. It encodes CASSPQSGTARRIDEQFF.

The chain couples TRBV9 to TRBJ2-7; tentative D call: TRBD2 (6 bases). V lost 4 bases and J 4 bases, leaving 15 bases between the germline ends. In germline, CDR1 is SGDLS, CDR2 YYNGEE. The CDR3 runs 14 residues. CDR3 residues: CASSYTLAGYEQYF. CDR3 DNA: TGTGCCAGCAGCTATACACTAGCTGGGTACGAGCAGTACTTC.

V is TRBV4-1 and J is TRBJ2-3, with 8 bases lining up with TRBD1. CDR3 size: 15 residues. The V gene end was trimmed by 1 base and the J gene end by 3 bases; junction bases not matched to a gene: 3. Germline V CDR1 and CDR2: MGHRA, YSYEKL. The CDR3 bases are TGCGCCAGCAGCCAAGCCGACAGGGGAACAGATACGCAGTATTTT. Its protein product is CASSQADRGTDTQYF.

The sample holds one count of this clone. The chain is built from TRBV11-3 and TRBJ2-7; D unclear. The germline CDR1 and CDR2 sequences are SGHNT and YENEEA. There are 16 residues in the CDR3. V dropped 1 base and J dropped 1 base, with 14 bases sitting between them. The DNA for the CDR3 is TGTGCCAGCAGCTTAGGCCTAGACCGCTGGTCCTACGAGCAGTACTTC. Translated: CASSLGLDRWSYEQYF.

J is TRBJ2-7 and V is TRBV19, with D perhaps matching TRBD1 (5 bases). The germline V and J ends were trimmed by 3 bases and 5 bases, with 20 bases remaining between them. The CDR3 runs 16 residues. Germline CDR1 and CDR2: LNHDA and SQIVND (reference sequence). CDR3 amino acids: CASSIEYLGPSDEQYF. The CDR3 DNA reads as TGTGCCAGTAGTATCGAGTATTTGGGGCCCTCGGACGAGCAGTACTTC.

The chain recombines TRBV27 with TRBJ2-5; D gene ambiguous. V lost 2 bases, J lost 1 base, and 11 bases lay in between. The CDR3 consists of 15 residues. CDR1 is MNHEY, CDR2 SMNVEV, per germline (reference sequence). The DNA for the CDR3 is TGTGCCAGCAGTTTAATCGATGGATTCCAAGAGACCCAGTACTTC. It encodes CASSLIDGFQETQYF.

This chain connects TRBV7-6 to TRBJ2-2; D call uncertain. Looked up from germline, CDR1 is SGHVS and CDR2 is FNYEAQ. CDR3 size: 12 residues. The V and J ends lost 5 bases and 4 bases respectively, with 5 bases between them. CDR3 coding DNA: TGTGCCAGCAGCGGTACCACCGGGGAGCTGTTTTTT. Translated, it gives CASSGTTGELFF.

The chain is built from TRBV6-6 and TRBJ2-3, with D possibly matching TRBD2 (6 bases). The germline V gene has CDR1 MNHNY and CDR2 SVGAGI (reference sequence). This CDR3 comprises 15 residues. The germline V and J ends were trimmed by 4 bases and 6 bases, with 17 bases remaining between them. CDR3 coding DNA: TGTGCCAGCAGTTGGGAGGCCTCCACCGGGGATACGCAGTATTTT. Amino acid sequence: CASSWEASTGDTQYF.

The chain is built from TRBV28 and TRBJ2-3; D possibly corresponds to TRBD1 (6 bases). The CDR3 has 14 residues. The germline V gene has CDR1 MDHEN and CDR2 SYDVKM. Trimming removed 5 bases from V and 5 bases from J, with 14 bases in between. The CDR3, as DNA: TGTGCCAGCAGTGTGCCCCCGGGACAAGATACGCAGTATTTT. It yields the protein CASSVPPGQDTQYF.

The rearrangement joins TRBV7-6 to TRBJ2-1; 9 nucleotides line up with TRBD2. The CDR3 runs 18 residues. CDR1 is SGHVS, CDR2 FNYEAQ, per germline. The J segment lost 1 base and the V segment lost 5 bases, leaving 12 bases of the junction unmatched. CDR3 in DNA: TGTGCCAGCAGCCCCATCTCAGCGGGAGGACAGTCCTACAATGAGCAGTTCTTC. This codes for CASSPISAGGQSYNEQFF. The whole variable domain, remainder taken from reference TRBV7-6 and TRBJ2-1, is GAGVSQSPRYKVTKRGQDVALRCDPISGHVSLYWYRQALGQGPEFLTYFNYEAQQDKSGLPNDRFSAERPEGSISTLTIQRTEQRDSAMYRCASSPISAGGQSYNEQFFGPGTRLTVL.

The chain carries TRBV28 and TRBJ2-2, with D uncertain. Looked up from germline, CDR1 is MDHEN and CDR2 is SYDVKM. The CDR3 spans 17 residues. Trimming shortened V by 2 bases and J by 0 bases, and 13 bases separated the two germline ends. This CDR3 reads CASSLRTTSPNTGELFF. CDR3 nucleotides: TGTGCCAGCAGTTTAAGGACGACAAGCCCGAACACCGGGGAGCTGTTTTTT.

The CDR3 region has the DNA TGCGCCAGCAGCCAAGACGGGCCTCGCGAAGATACGCAGTATTTT. It codes for CASSQDGPREDTQYF. This chain joins TRBV4-3 and TRBJ2-3; unclear D gene. V was cut by 0 bases and J by 5 bases, with 12 bases left in between. The CDR3 has 15 residues. Germline CDR1 is LGHNA and CDR2 is YSLEER.

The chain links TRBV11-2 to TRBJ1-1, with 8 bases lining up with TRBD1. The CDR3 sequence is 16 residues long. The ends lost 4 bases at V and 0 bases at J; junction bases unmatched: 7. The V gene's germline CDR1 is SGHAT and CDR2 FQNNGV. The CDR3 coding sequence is TGTGCCAGCAGCTGGGGGCGGGACAGGTTGAACACTGAAGCTTTCTTT. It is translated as CASSWGRDRLNTEAFF.

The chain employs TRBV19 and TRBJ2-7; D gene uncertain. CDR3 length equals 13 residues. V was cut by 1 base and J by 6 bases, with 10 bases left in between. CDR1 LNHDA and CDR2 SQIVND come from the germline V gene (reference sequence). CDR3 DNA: TGTGCCAGTAGTATAGGTAGAACCGGCGAGCAGTACTTC. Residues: CASSIGRTGEQYF.

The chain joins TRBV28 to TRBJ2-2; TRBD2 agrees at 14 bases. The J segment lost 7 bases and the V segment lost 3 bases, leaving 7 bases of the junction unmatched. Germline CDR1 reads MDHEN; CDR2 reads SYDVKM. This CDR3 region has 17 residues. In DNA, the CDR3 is TGTGCCAGCAGTTTGGGACTAGCGGGAGCATTAAGCGGGGAGCTGTTTTTT. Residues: CASSLGLAGALSGELFF.